This T cell receptor (beta chain) is from a study of blood T cell repertoires in COVID-19. Looking at the study overall: From the United States, Italy and Spain came samples of acute and convalescent COVID-19. In each case, the material was cDNA or gDNA derived from T cells, B-cell-depleted T cells, or PBMCs.

All enrollees were roughly 18 to 89 years old and from approximately 25 US areas. Assay used: immunoSEQ multiplex PCR; TCRdb lists only in-frame clones, some missing. This table has a few hundred thousand clones, 88% appearing once. V shed 6 bases and J shed 7 bases, with 15 bases lying between them. The CDR3 has 14 amino acids. Looked up from germline, CDR1 is MDHEN and CDR2 is SYDVKM. J is TRBJ1-4 and V is TRBV28, with D tentatively TRBD1 (5 bases). This receptor was taken from a woman in her fifties or sixties with acute COVID-19. The specimen sequenced was PBMCs or T cells enriched from blood (not recorded which). DNA of the CDR3: TGTGCCAGCAGCCCGCCAGGGAACGGTGAAAAACTGTTTTTT. As protein: CASSPPGNGEKLFF.